Presented here are 31 T cell receptor beta chains from one specimen sequenced in a study of identical twins. Each CDR3 protein is one row after TCRdb ran MiXCR on the 5' RACE reads. This sample has under 300,000 distinct CDR3 sequences; about an eighth occur once, and the top ten carry 3.5% to 4.5%. Separately, the same data were catalogued under a study of yellow fever vaccine responses in identical twins.

Sequencing input: memory (CD45RO+) T cells sorted from blood. These receptors originate from a woman under 30 in good health.

The rearrangement joins TRBV27 to TRBJ1-6; no firm D call. Per germline, CDR1 MNHEY and CDR2 SMNVEV (reference sequence). The CDR3 runs to 17 residues. With 0 bases removed from V and 4 bases from J, the gap between germline ends came to 13 bases. This chain's CDR3 is CASSLSRQVLYNSPLHF. For the CDR3, the DNA is TGTGCCAGCAGTTTATCCCGACAAGTGCTTTATAATTCACCCCTCCACTTT.

This clonotype was counted between two and nine times. The chain recombines TRBV24-1 with TRBJ1-2; perhaps TRBD1 as D (5 bases). V lost 4 bases and J lost 7, with 9 bases in between. This CDR3 region has 12 residues. CDR1 KGHDR and CDR2 SFDVKD come from the germline V gene. The CDR3 region has the DNA TGTGCCACCAGTGACCAGGGTCGTGGCTACACCTTC. As protein: CATSDQGRGYTF.

The rearrangement joins TRBV5-4 to TRBJ1-6; D is undetermined. V was clipped by 5 bases and J by 5 bases, with 14 bases between them. Germline V gene lookup returns CDR1 SGHNT and CDR2 YYREEE (reference sequence). CDR3 length: 15 residues. CDR3 in amino acids: CASRQRGLDNSPLHF. The CDR3 nucleotides read TGTGCCAGCAGACAACGGGGATTGGATAATTCACCCCTCCACTTT.

This clonotype came up a few times. The chain couples TRBV7-2 to TRBJ2-3; TRBD1 might be the D (5 bases). The length of the CDR3 is 16 residues. V was cut by 1 base and J by 7 bases, with 18 bases left in between. The germline CDR1 and CDR2 sequences are SGHTA and FQGNSA. The CDR3 loop is CASSLGGGWGKNTQYF. The CDR3 coding sequence is TGTGCCAGCAGCTTAGGGGGCGGATGGGGAAAGAATACGCAGTATTTT.

This clonotype occurred many times. V usage is TRBV3-1 and J usage is TRBJ2-7; D is undetermined. Germline V gene sequence: CDR1 LGHDT, CDR2 YNNKEL (reference sequence). V was trimmed by 2 bases and J by 6 bases, leaving 11 bases between them. This CDR3 spans 13 amino acids. The CDR3: CASSQSLEGEQYF. The CDR3 DNA is TGTGCCAGCAGCCAAAGTCTCGAAGGCGAGCAGTACTTC.

This clonotype was seen a handful of times. The rearrangement joins TRBV7-2 to TRBJ2-2; D might be TRBD1 (6 bases). V lost 5 bases and J 6 bases, leaving 13 bases between the germline ends. The germline CDR1 and CDR2 sequences are SGHTA and FQGNSA. The CDR3 is made up of 14 amino acids. CDR3 DNA: TGTGCCAGCAGCCAAGGGGGTGGGGCCGGGGAGCTGTTTTTT. This translates into CASSQGGGAGELFF.

The chain employs TRBV27 and TRBJ2-1; weak D call: TRBD2 (6 bases). Trimming took off 2 bases at V and 0 bases at J, with 8 bases between the two ends. Germline V gene sequence: CDR1 MNHEY, CDR2 SMNVEV (reference sequence). The CDR3 sequence is 15 residues long. The CDR3 bases are TGTGCCAGCAGTTTACGGGAGACCTCCTACAATGAGCAGTTCTTC. Amino acid sequence: CASSLRETSYNEQFF.

This chain connects TRBV2 to TRBJ2-1; 9 bases align to TRBD1. The J segment lost 3 bases and the V segment lost 5 bases, leaving 2 bases of the junction unmatched. This CDR3 is 14 amino acids long. Germline CDR1 SNHLY, CDR2 FYNNEI. CDR3 protein: CASSRTGVYNEQFF. In nucleotides, the CDR3 is TGTGCCAGCAGTAGGACAGGGGTCTACAATGAGCAGTTCTTC.

This chain connects TRBV7-8 to TRBJ1-5; 8 bases are shared with TRBD1. Germline V CDR1 and CDR2: SGHVS, FQNEAQ. The CDR3 runs to 13 residues. V lost 4 bases and J lost 13; bases outside the gene matches: 9. CDR3 sequence (DNA): TGTGCCAGCAGCTCACAGACAGGGGTGAATCAGCATTTT. This encodes CASSSQTGVNQHF. The whole variable domain, remainder taken from reference TRBV7-8 and TRBJ1-5, is GAGVSQSPRYKVAKRGQDVALRCDPISGHVSLFWYQQALGQGPEFLTYFQNEAQLDKSGLPSDRFFAERPEGSVSTLKIQRTQQEDSAVYLCASSSQTGVNQHFGDGTRLSIL.

Many counts were recorded for this clonotype. This chain connects TRBV4-3 to TRBJ2-3; the D gene is possibly TRBD2 (5 bases). Germline CDR1 reads LGHNA; CDR2 reads YSLEER. V was pared by 5 bases and J by 6 bases, with 18 bases between. This CDR3 region has 15 residues. The CDR3: CASSNRVLRADTQYF. The CDR3, as DNA: TGCGCCAGCAGCAACCGGGTCCTGCGGGCGGATACGCAGTATTTT.

The table lists this clonotype with many counts. The genes are TRBV6-1 and TRBJ1-6, with D unclear. Looked up from germline, CDR1 is MNHNS and CDR2 is SASEGT. The CDR3 consists of 12 residues. Trimming left V 8 bases short and J 7 bases short, with 9 bases between. The CDR3 protein is CASQEKNSPLHF. CDR3 in DNA: TGTGCCAGCCAAGAGAAAAATTCACCCCTCCACTTT.

Only a few counts were recorded for this clonotype. The chain is built from TRBV20-1 and TRBJ2-5, with 13 bases that match TRBD2. CDR1 is DFQATT, CDR2 SNEGSKA, per germline (reference sequence). The length of the CDR3 is 17 residues. Trimming cost V 0 bases and J 5 bases; bases outside gene matches: 9. CDR3 amino acids: CSARDQRGTSGTETQYF. CDR3 in DNA: TGCAGTGCTAGAGATCAAAGGGGGACTAGCGGGACGGAGACCCAGTACTTC.

This clonotype was seen more than once but under ten times. This chain's CDR3 is CSARPGTAYNSPLHF. The DNA for the CDR3 is TGCAGTGCTAGGCCCGGGACGGCTTATAATTCACCCCTCCACTTT. The chain links TRBV20-1 to TRBJ1-6, with D perhaps matching TRBD1 (5 bases). Trimming removed 3 bases from V and 4 bases from J, with 13 bases in between. Germline CDR1 and CDR2: DFQATT and SNEGSKA (reference sequence). This CDR3 region has 15 residues.

The rearrangement links TRBV18 to TRBJ2-7, with unresolved D. The CDR3 contains 15 residues. The V gene's germline CDR1 is KGHSH and CDR2 LQKENI. Deletions cut 3 bases from V and 5 bases from J, with 17 bases between. CDR3 protein: CASSPLFRTANEQYF. CDR3 coding DNA: TGTGCCAGCTCACCCCTATTCCGGACGGCCAACGAGCAGTACTTC.

This clonotype has just a few counts. The chain employs TRBV24-1 and TRBJ2-1, with D perhaps TRBD1 (5 bases). The V gene's germline CDR1 is KGHDR and CDR2 SFDVKD. V lost 4 bases, J lost 4 bases, and 25 bases lay in between. CDR3 length equals 19 residues. CDR3 nucleotides: TGTGCCACCAGTGACCCCTTGGGGCGTGGGTCCGCCACATACAATGAGCAGTTCTTC. The encoded protein is CATSDPLGRGSATYNEQFF.

This clonotype was seen more than once but under ten times. The chain carries TRBV11-2 and TRBJ2-3, with TRBD2 as a possible D gene (5 bases). V was shortened by 6 bases and J by 9 bases, with 13 bases between the two germline ends. The germline V gene has CDR1 SGHAT and CDR2 FQNNGV. This CDR3 has 12 residues. CDR3 region: CASRRIGGTQYF. In nucleotides, the CDR3 is TGTGCCAGCAGGCGAATTGGAGGAACGCAGTATTTT.

The chain recombines TRBV27 with TRBJ2-5; either TRBD1 or TRBD2 may fit D (5 bases each). This CDR3 has 15 residues. Germline V gives CDR1 MNHEY, CDR2 SMNVEV (reference sequence). V lost 1 base and J lost 1, with 10 bases in between. CDR3 in DNA: TGTGCCAGCAGTTTATGGGGACGAGTCCAAGAGACCCAGTACTTC. Amino acids: CASSLWGRVQETQYF.

This clonotype occurred many times. The genes are TRBV29-1 and TRBJ2-3; TRBD1 aligns across 7 bases. Germline CDR1 SQVTM, CDR2 ANQGSEA. There are 13 residues in the CDR3. J lost 1 base, V lost 4 bases, and 2 bases had no gene match. CDR3 loop: CSVGDRGTDTQYF. CDR3 sequence (DNA): TGCAGCGTTGGTGACAGGGGCACAGATACGCAGTATTTT.

Only a few counts were recorded for this clonotype. V and J are TRBV25-1 and TRBJ2-3, with D perhaps TRBD1 or TRBD2 (5 bases each). CDR3 length: 18 residues. Trimming cost V 2 bases and J 7 bases, with 25 bases left between them. The germline V gene encodes CDR1 MGHDK and CDR2 SYGVNS. This CDR3 is CASSEPSEGRSGPHTQYF. As DNA, the CDR3 is TGTGCCAGCAGTGAACCGAGTGAGGGACGGTCAGGGCCACATACGCAGTATTTT.

The table lists this clonotype with many counts. This chain links TRBV7-2 with TRBJ1-2; 7 bases are a match to TRBD1. V lost 3 bases to trimming and J lost 1 base; unmatched junction nucleotides: 5. Germline V CDR1 and CDR2: SGHTA, FQGNSA. The CDR3 length is 15 residues. CDR3 protein: CASSFPGGVNYGYTF. CDR3 nucleotides: TGTGCCAGCAGCTTTCCAGGGGGGGTTAACTATGGCTACACCTTC.

The V call is TRBV7-2, the J call TRBJ2-3; 10 bases fit TRBD2. The CDR3 length is 16 residues. J lost 6 bases, V lost 2 bases, and 8 bases had no gene match. Germline CDR1 is SGHTA and CDR2 is FQGNSA. The CDR3 loop reads CASSLMLAGDVDTQYF. CDR3 nucleotide sequence: TGTGCCAGCAGCTTAATGCTAGCGGGAGATGTTGATACGCAGTATTTT. Full variable domain (remainder filled in from reference TRBV7-2 and TRBJ2-3): GAGVSQSPSNKVTEKGKDVELRCDPISGHTALYWYRQSLGQGLEFLIYFQGNSAPDKSGLPSDRFSAERTGGSVSTLTIQRTQQEDSAVYLCASSLMLAGDVDTQYFGPGTRLTVL.

The chain employs TRBV4-1 and TRBJ2-7; 10 nucleotides agree with TRBD1. J gave up 1 base and V 4 bases, and 4 bases lay outside the gene matches. This CDR3 spans 15 amino acids. Germline V gene sequence: CDR1 MGHRA, CDR2 YSYEKL. In nucleotides, the CDR3 is TGCGCCAGCAGCCCCCTGGGACAGGGGTCCTACGAGCAGTACTTC. Amino acid sequence: CASSPLGQGSYEQYF.

The V gene is TRBV6-2 or TRBV6-3, the J gene TRBJ2-7; 8 bases are shared with TRBD2. Germline V gene data show CDR1 as MNHEY and CDR2 as SVGEGT. The V and J ends lost 2 bases and 2 bases, in that order; junction bases with no gene match: 5. This CDR3 has 15 amino acids. The CDR3 bases are TGTGCCAGCAGTTACCGCACTAGCGGTCCCTACGAGCAGTACTTC. Translation: CASSYRTSGPYEQYF.

V is TRBV18 and J is TRBJ2-3, with D uncertain. CDR1 is KGHSH and CDR2 is LQKENI in the germline V gene. The germline V and J ends were trimmed by 4 bases and 6 bases, with 17 bases remaining between them. The CDR3 length is 15 residues. The CDR3 DNA reads as TGTGCCAGCTCACTTACATACCAACTAACGGATACGCAGTATTTT. Its protein product is CASSLTYQLTDTQYF.

Ten or more counts support this clonotype. The chain carries TRBV5-1 and TRBJ2-3; D might be TRBD2 (6 bases). Germline CDR1 and CDR2: SGHRS and YFSETQ. The CDR3 runs to 15 residues. Trimming left V 1 base short and J 8 bases short, with 17 bases between. For the CDR3, the DNA is TGCGCCAGCAGCTTGCTAGCGAGTCTCGAGGGTACGCAGTATTTT. It codes for CASSLLASLEGTQYF.

The chain joins TRBV5-1 to TRBJ2-2; D not certain. Deletions cut 5 bases from V and 0 bases from J, with 8 bases between. The CDR3 has 14 amino acids. Germline lookup yields CDR1 SGHRS and CDR2 YFSETQ. The CDR3 protein is CASSFLANTGELFF. The CDR3 coding sequence is TGCGCCAGCAGTTTTCTAGCGAACACCGGGGAGCTGTTTTTT.

The sample holds many counts of this clonotype. The chain uses TRBV20-1 and TRBJ2-1; 7 nucleotides match TRBD1. CDR1 and CDR2 (germline): DFQATT, SNEGSKA (reference sequence). The CDR3 length is 13 residues. J gave up 7 bases and V 4 bases, and 7 bases lay outside the gene matches. The CDR3 spells CSATDRAGNEQFF. The CDR3, as DNA: TGCAGTGCTACTGACAGGGCTGGGAATGAGCAGTTCTTC.

This clonotype was detected a few times. The J gene is TRBJ1-2, the V gene TRBV25-1, with D unclear. The germline gives CDR1 MGHDK, CDR2 SYGVNS. V was trimmed by 8 bases and J by 1 base, leaving 17 bases between them. This CDR3 has 15 residues. CDR3 coding DNA: TGTGCCAGCCTTGGGCGAGGTGGCGGTAACTATGGCTACACCTTC. It is translated as CASLGRGGGNYGYTF.

There are a few counts of this clonotype. The chain combines TRBV7-2 with TRBJ2-4; 7 positions agree with TRBD2. CDR1 and CDR2 (germline): SGHTA, FQGNSA. CDR3 length equals 16 residues. V shed 5 bases, J shed 2 bases, and the junction held 9 bases outside the gene matches. CDR3 protein: CASSPARGGTKNIQYF. The CDR3 region has the DNA TGTGCCAGCAGCCCTGCGAGGGGAGGGACCAAAAACATTCAGTACTTC.

The sample holds many counts of this clonotype. V usage is TRBV7-2 and J usage is TRBJ2-1; 10 bases align to TRBD2. Germline CDR1 is SGHTA and CDR2 is FQGNSA. The CDR3 contains 18 residues. V lost 0 bases and J lost 7; bases outside the gene matches: 12. The CDR3 sequence: CASSLAPASGRGGNEQFF. Here the CDR3 DNA reads TGTGCCAGCAGCTTAGCGCCGGCTAGCGGGAGAGGGGGGAATGAGCAGTTCTTC.

This clonotype has at least ten counts. The V gene is TRBV7-9, the J gene TRBJ2-2; D call uncertain. Trimming cost V 3 bases and J 1 base, with 9 bases left between them. CDR1 is SEHNR, CDR2 FQNEAQ, per germline (reference sequence). The CDR3 consists of 15 residues. The DNA for the CDR3 is TGTGCCAGCAGCTTTATGGAATTGAACACCGGGGAGCTGTTTTTT. It yields the protein CASSFMELNTGELFF.